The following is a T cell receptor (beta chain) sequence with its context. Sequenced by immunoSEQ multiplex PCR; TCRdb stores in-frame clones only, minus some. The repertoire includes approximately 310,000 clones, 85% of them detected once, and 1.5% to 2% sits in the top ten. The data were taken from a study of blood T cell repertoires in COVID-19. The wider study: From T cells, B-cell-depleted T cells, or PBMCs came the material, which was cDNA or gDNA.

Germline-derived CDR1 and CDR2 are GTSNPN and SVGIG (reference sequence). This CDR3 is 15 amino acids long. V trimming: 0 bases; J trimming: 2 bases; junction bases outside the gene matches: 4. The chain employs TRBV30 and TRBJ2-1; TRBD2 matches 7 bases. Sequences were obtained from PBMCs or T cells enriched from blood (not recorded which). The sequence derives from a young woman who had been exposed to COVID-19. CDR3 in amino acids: CAWSVTGGTYNEQFF. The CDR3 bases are TGTGCCTGGAGTGTAACCGGGGGGACCTACAATGAGCAGTTCTTC.